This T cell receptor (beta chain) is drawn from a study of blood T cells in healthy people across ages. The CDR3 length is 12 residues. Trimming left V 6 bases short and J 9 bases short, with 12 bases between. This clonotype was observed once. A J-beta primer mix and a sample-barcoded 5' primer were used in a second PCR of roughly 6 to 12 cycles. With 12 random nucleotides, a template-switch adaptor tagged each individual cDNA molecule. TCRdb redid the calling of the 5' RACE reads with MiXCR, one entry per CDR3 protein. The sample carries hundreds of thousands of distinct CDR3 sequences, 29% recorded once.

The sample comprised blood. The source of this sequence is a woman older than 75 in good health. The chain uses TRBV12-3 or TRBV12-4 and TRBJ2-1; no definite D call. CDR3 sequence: CASSSDIGEQFF. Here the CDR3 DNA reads TGTGCCAGCAGCTCAGATATAGGTGAGCAGTTCTTC.